This T cell receptor beta chain was captured by sequencing in a study of cytomegalovirus exposure and HLA in healthy donors. J was trimmed by 4 bases and V by 1 base; bases with no gene match: 4. CDR3 size: 15 residues. Germline V gene data show CDR1 as MGHRA and CDR2 as YSYEKL. The data were produced by immunoSEQ multiplex PCR, yet TCRdb's version contains in-frame clones alone and is incomplete. The data contain around 150,000 clones, around nine tenths of them singletons. This chain connects TRBV4-1 to TRBJ2-5; 9 bases fit TRBD1. This TCR was sampled from a young woman in good health and CMV-seronegative. Sequences were obtained from PBMCs. The CDR3 nucleotides read TGCGCCAGCAGCCAAGTGACAGGGGGAGGAGAGACCCAGTACTTC. It translates to CASSQVTGGGETQYF.